The rows below give T cell receptor beta chains drawn from one sample of a study of blood T cell repertoires in COVID-19. Only in-frame clones appear in the TCRdb table, and some are missing; sequencing was by immunoSEQ multiplex PCR. This table has around 370,000 clones, approximately 90% appearing once. Sequencing used PBMCs or T cells enriched from blood (not recorded which). These receptors all stem from a woman aged 18-35 years who had recovered from COVID-19. The CDR3 runs from the conserved cysteine through the conserved F or W.

>TRBJ1-5|TRBV7-9
CASSSTGVWKDQHF
>TRBJ1-3|TRBV10-3
CAGSRGLGNTIYF
>TRBJ2-1|TRBV21-1
CAPGAGARCGNEQFF
>TRBJ1-5|TRBV4-1
CASSSTFNRIYSNQPQHF
>TRBJ1-3|TRBV28
CASRRTGGGNTIYF
>TRBJ2-7|TRBV10-2
CASSPRGQGYEQYF
>TRBJ1-5|TRBV28
CASKQERVYQPQHF
>TRBJ2-1|TRBV7-8
CASSLLSGPTYNEQFF
>TRBJ2-4|TRBV30
CAWALDRVDIQYF
>TRBJ2-2|TRBV25-1
CASSDPVVTNTGELFF
>TRBJ1-1|TRBV3-1/TRBV3-2
CASSTPNTEAFF
>TRBJ1-2|TRBV6-4
CASSGGSETDGYTF
>TRBJ2-3|TRBV28
CASRASTDTQYF
>TRBJ2-1|TRBV5-5
CASSGLVNDNEQFF